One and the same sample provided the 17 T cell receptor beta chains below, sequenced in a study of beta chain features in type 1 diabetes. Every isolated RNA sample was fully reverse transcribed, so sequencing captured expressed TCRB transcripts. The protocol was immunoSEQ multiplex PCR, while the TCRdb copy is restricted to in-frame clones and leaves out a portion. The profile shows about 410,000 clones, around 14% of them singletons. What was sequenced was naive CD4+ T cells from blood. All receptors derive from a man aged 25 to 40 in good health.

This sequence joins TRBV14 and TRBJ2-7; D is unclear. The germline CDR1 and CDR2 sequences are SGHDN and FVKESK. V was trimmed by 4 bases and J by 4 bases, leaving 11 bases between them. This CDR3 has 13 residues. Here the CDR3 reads CASSLLLGYEQYF. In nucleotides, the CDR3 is TGTGCCAGCAGCCTCCTGCTGGGATACGAGCAGTACTTC.

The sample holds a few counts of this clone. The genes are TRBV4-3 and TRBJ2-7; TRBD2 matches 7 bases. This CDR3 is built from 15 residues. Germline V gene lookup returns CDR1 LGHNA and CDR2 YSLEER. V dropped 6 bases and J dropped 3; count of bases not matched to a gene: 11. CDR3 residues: CASRPLGLGIYEQYF. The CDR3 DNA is TGCGCCAGCAGGCCACTTGGACTAGGGATCTACGAGCAGTACTTC.

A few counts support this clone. The DNA of the CDR3 is TGTGCCAGCAGCTTCCGAGACAGGGAGACCCAGTACTTC. Protein product: CASSFRDRETQYF. V is TRBV13 and J is TRBJ2-5, with D possibly being TRBD1 (6 bases). CDR3 length equals 13 residues. Germline V gene data show CDR1 as PRHDT and CDR2 as FYEKMQ (reference sequence). The V end lost 3 bases, the J end lost 5 bases, and 10 bases lay between the germline ends.

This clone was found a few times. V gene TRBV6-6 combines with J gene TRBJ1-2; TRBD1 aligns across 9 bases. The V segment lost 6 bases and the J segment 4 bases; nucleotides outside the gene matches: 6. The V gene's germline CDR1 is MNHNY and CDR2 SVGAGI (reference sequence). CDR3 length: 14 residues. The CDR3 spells CASSTGQGFYGYTF. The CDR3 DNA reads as TGTGCCAGCAGCACGGGACAGGGATTCTATGGCTACACCTTC.

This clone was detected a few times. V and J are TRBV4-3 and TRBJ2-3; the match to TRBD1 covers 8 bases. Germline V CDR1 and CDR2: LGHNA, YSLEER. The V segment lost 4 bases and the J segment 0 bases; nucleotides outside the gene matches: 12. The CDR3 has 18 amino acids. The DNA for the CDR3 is TGCGCCAGCAGCCCCCTTTCCGCAGGGGGCGTTAGCACAGATACGCAGTATTTT. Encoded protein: CASSPLSAGGVSTDTQYF.

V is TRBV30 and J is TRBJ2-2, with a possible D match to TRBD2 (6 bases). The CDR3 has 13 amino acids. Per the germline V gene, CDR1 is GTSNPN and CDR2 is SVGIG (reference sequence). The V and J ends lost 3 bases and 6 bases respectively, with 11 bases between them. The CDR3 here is CAWRGSSAGELFF. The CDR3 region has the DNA TGTGCCTGGAGAGGGTCTAGCGCCGGGGAGCTGTTTTTT.

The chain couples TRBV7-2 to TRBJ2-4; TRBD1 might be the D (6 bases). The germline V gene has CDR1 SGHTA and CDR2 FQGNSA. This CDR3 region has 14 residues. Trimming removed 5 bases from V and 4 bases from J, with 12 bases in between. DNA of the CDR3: TGTGCCAGCAGCGAACAGGGAATTAAAAACATTCAGTACTTC. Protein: CASSEQGIKNIQYF.

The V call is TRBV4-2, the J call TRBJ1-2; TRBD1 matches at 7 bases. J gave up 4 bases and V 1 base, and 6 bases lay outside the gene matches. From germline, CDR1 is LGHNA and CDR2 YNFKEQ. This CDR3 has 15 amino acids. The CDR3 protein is CASSQAPQGGYGYTF. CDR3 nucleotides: TGTGCCAGCAGCCAAGCGCCCCAGGGGGGCTATGGCTACACCTTC.

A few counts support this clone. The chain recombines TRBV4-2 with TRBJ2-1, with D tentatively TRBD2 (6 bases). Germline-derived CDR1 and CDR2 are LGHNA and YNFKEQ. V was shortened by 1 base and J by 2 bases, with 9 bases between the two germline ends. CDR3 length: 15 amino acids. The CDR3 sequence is CASSQAAGTYNEQFF. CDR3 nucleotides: TGTGCCAGCAGCCAAGCTGCGGGAACCTACAATGAGCAGTTCTTC.

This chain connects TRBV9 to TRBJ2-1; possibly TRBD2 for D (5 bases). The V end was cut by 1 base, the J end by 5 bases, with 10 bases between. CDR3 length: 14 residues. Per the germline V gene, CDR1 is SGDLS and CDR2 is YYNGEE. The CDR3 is CASSVLAIHNEQFF. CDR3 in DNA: TGTGCCAGCAGCGTACTAGCAATCCACAATGAGCAGTTCTTC.

DNA for the CDR3: TGTGCCACCAGTCCCCTAGCGGGGGCCCTAGGCGAGCAGTACTTC. It yields the protein CATSPLAGALGEQYF. The rearrangement links TRBV15 to TRBJ2-7; 10 bases fit TRBD2. The J segment lost 6 bases and the V segment lost 6 bases, leaving 11 bases of the junction unmatched. CDR1 and CDR2 from the germline V gene are LNHNV and YYDKDF (reference sequence). There are 15 residues in the CDR3.

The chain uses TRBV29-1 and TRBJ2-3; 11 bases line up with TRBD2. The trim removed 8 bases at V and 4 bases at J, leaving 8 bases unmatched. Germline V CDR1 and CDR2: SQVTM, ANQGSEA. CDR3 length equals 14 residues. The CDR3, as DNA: TGCAGCACCTTTAGCGGGGGGGCCGCAGATACGCAGTATTTT. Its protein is CSTFSGGAADTQYF.

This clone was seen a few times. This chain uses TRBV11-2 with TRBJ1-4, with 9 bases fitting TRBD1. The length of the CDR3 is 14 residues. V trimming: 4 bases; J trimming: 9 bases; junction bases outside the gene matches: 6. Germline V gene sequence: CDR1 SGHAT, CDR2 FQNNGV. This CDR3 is CASSSTGGRQKLFF. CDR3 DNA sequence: TGTGCCAGCAGCTCCACAGGGGGCCGCCAAAAACTGTTTTTT.

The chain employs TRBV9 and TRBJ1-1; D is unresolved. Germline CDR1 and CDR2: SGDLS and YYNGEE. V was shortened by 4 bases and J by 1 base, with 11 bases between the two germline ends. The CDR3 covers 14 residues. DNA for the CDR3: TGTGCCAGCAGCCTTGTGGACTGGAACACTGAAGCTTTCTTT. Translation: CASSLVDWNTEAFF.

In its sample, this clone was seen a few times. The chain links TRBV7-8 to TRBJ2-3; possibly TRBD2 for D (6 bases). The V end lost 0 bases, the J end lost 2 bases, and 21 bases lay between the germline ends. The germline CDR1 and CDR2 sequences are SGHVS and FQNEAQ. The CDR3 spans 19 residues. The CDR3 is CASSLAILLSGLNTDTQYF. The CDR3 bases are TGTGCCAGCAGCTTAGCCATCTTACTATCGGGACTGAACACAGATACGCAGTATTTT.

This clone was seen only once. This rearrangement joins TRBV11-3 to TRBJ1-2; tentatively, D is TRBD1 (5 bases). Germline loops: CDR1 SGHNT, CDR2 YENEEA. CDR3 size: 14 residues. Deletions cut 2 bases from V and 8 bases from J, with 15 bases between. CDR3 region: CASSLWNRSYGYTF. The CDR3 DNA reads TGTGCCAGCAGCTTATGGAACAGGTCCTACGGCTACACCTTC.

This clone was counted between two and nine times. The DNA for the CDR3 is TGCGCCAGCAGCTTGGTTCCAGATACGCAGTATTTT. Protein sequence: CASSLVPDTQYF. The chain combines TRBV5-1 with TRBJ2-3; D remains ambiguous. The CDR3 sequence is 12 residues long. The V gene's germline CDR1 is SGHRS and CDR2 YFSETQ. V lost 0 bases, J lost 4 bases, and 3 bases lay in between.